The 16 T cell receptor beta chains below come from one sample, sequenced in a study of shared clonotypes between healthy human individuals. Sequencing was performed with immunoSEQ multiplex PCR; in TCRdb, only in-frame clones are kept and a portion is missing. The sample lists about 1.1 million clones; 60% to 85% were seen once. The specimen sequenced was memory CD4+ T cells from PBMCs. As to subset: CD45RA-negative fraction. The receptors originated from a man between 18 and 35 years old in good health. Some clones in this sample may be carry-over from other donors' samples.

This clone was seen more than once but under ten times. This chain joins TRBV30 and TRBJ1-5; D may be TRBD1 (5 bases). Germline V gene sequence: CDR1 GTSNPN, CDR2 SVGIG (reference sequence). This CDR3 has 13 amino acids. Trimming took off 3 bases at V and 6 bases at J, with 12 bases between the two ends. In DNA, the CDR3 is TGTGCCTGGAGCTGGCAGGGCTCTCAGCCCCAGCATTTT. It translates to CAWSWQGSQPQHF.

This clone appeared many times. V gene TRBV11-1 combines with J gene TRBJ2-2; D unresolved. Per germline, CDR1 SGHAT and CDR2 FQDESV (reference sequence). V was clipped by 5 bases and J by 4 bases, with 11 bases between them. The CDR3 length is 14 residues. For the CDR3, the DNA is TGTGCCAGCAGCCCGAGTCCCGGCACCGGGGAGCTGTTTTTT. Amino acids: CASSPSPGTGELFF.

The CDR3: CASSTRRARLNEAFF. The CDR3 nucleotides read TGTGCCAGCAGTACCCGCAGGGCCAGGTTAAATGAAGCTTTCTTT. The chain links TRBV27 to TRBJ1-1; maybe TRBD1 (5 bases). Trimming removed 5 bases from V and 7 bases from J, with 20 bases in between. The CDR3 consists of 15 residues. CDR1 is MNHEY and CDR2 is SMNVEV in the germline V gene (reference sequence).

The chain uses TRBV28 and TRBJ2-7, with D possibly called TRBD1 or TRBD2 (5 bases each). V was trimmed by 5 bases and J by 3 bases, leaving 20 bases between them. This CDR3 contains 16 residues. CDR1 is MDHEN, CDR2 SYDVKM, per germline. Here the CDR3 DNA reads TGTGCCAGCAGTCGGCGGGCCACCCAAAGGGGCTACGAGCAGTACTTC. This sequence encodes CASSRRATQRGYEQYF.

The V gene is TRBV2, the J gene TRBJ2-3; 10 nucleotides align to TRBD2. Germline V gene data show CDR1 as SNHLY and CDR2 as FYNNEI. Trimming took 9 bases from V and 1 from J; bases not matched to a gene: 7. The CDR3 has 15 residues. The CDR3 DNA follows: TGTGCCAGACACTCCGGGACTAGCGGCACAGATACGCAGTATTTT. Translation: CARHSGTSGTDTQYF.

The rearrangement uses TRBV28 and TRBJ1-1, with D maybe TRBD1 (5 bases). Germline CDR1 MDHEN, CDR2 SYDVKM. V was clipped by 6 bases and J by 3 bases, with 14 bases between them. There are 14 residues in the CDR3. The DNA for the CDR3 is TGTGCCAGCAGGGGCAGGGTGCCTTACACTGAAGCTTTCTTT. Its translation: CASRGRVPYTEAFF.

The CDR3 DNA reads TGTGCCAGCAGCTATCTAGACGGCTACGAGCAGTACTTC. Translation gives CASSYLDGYEQYF. This rearrangement joins TRBV11-3 to TRBJ2-7; D call uncertain. The germline CDR1 and CDR2 sequences are SGHNT and YENEEA. Trimming stripped 4 bases from V and 3 bases from J, with 10 bases between. The CDR3 covers 13 residues.

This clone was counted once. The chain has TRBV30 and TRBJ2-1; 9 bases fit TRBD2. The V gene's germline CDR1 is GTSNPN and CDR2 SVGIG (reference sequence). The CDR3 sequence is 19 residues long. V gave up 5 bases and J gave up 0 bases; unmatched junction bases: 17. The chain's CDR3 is CAWGNSGGFDLSSYNEQFF. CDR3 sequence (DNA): TGTGCCTGGGGAAATAGCGGGGGTTTCGACTTGAGCTCCTACAATGAGCAGTTCTTC.

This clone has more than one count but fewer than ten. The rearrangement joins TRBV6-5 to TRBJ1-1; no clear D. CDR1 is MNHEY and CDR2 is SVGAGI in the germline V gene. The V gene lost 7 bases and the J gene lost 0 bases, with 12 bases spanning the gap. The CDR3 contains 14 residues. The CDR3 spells CASIGKAMNTEAFF. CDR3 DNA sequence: TGTGCCAGCATAGGGAAGGCCATGAACACTGAAGCTTTCTTT.

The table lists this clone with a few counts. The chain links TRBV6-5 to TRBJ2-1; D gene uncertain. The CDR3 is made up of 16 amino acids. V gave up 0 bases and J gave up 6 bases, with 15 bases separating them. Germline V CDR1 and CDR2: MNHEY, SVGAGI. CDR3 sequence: CASSYSFTPIVNEQFF. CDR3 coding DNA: TGTGCCAGCAGTTACTCGTTCACCCCGATAGTCAATGAGCAGTTCTTC.

The CDR3 nucleotides read TGTGCCAGTAGTATCGCGGGACAGACTACCCTTAACTATGGCTACACCTTC. Translated: CASSIAGQTTLNYGYTF. V gene TRBV19 combines with J gene TRBJ1-2, with 7 bases identical to TRBD1. V dropped 3 bases and J dropped 1; count of bases not matched to a gene: 11. CDR1 and CDR2 (germline): LNHDA, SQIVND (reference sequence). The length of the CDR3 is 17 residues.

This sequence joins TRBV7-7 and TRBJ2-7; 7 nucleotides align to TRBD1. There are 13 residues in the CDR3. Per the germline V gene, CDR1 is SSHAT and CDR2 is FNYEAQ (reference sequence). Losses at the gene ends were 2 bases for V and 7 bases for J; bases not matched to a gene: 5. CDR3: CASSLTGAGEQYF. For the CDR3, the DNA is TGTGCCAGCAGCTTAACAGGGGCAGGGGAGCAGTACTTC.

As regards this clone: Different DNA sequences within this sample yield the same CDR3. The CDR3 spells CASSLGSAGYGYTF. Written as DNA, the CDR3 is TGTGCCAGCAGTTTAGGGTCGGCGGGCTATGGCTACACCTTC. V and J are TRBV27 and TRBJ1-2; D remains unclear. Germline-derived CDR1 and CDR2 are MNHEY and SMNVEV (reference sequence). V was cut by 2 bases and J by 4 bases, with 11 bases left in between. This CDR3 is built from 14 residues.

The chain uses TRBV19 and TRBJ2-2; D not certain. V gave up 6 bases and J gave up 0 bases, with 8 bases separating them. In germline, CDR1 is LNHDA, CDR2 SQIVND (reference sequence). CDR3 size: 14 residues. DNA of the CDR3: TGTGCCAGTAGACCTTACCCGAACACCGGGGAGCTGTTTTTT. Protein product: CASRPYPNTGELFF.

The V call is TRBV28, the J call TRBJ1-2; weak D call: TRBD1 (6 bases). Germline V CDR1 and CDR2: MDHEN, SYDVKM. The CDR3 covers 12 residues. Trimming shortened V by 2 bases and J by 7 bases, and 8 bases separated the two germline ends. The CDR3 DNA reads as TGTGCCAGCAGTTTAGGGGGCGCTGGCTACACCTTC. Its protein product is CASSLGGAGYTF.

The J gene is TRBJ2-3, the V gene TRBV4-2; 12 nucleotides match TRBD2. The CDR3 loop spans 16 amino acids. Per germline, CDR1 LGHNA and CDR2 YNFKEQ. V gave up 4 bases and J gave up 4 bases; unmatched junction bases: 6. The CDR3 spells CASSPTSGRGSDTQYF. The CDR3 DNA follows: TGTGCCAGCAGCCCGACTAGCGGGAGAGGGTCAGATACGCAGTATTTT.